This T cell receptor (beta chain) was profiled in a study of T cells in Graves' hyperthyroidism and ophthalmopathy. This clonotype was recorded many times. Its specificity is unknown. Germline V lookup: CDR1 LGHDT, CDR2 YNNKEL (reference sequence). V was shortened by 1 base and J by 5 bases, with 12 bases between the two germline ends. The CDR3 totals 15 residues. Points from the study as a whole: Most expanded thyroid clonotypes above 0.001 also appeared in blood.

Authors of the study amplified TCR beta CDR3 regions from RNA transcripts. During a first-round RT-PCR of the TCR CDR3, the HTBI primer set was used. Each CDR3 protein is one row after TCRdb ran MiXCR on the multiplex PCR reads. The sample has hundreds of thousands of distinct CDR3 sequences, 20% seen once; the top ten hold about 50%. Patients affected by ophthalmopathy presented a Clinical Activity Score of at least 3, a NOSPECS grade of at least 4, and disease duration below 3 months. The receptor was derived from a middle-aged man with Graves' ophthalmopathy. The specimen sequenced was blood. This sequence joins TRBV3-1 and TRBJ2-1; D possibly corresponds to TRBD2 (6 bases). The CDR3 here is CASSQVKGRNNEQFF. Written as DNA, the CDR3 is TGTGCCAGCAGCCAAGTTAAGGGGAGGAACAATGAGCAGTTCTTC.